This T cell receptor beta chain originates from a study of cytomegalovirus exposure and HLA in healthy donors. This CDR3 region has 14 residues. Trimming at V came to 5 bases and at J to 5 bases, leaving 8 bases not matched to a gene. Germline V CDR1 and CDR2: SEHNR, FQNEAQ (reference sequence). Using immunoSEQ multiplex PCR, the repertoire was profiled, and TCRdb retains in-frame clones only, with some absent. This table holds 90,000 to 150,000 clones, approximately 81% found once. About this clone itself: Its antigen is not known.

Findings and limits, study-wide: There were around 160 TCR beta chains listed as cytomegalovirus-associated.

V and J are TRBV7-9 and TRBJ1-1; 7 nucleotides line up with TRBD1. The specimen was PBMCs. The sequence was collected from a woman younger than 45 in good health and CMV-seronegative. Written as DNA, the CDR3 is TGTGCCAGCAGCGCGCAGGGGGGTGAAACTGAAGCTTTCTTT. Translating it yields CASSAQGGETEAFF.